This entry describes one T cell receptor (beta chain). The sample is drawn from a study of cytomegalovirus exposure and HLA in healthy donors. The PCR was carried out with 60 Vbeta primers and 13 Jbeta primers. The assay was immunoSEQ multiplex PCR, and TCRdb's table has in-frame clones only and misses some. The sample has tens of thousands of clones; 75% to 90% are singletons. The germline V gene has CDR1 MDHEN and CDR2 SYDVKM. The V end lost 6 bases, the J end lost 6 bases, and 14 bases lay between the germline ends. The length of the CDR3 is 13 residues. This receptor was taken from a male donor in good health and CMV-seronegative. The chain employs TRBV28 and TRBJ1-1, with D maybe TRBD1 (5 bases). Sequencing was done on a sample of PBMCs. CDR3 sequence (DNA): TGTGCCAGCAGGGGACTAGTTGGGGCTGAAGCTTTCTTT. Protein: CASRGLVGAEAFF.